A selection of T cell receptor beta chains follows, all from one sample in a study of tumor-infiltrating lymphocytes in localized non-small cell lung cancer. The table came from immunoSEQ multiplex PCR; TCRdb's copy has only in-frame clones and leaves some out. Here the sample spans some 30,000 clones, approximately 83% being singletons. Specimen: lung tumor tissue. Receptors originate from a human donor with non-small cell lung cancer. Each CDR3 is given with its conserved first and last residue. D genes are given only for firm matches. Expanded clones are given a class, and other clones once, few, many or no size at all.

J gene	D gene	clone size	V gene	CDR3 DNA	CDR3 protein
TRBJ2-5	TRBD1	once	TRBV18	TGTGCCAGCTCACCCACGACAGGGGGGAAAGAGACCCAGTACTTC	CASSPTTGGKETQYF
TRBJ2-7	-	-	TRBV19	TGTGCCAGTAGTATAAGCCCAGATCCCTACGAGCAGTACTTC	CASSISPDPYEQYF
TRBJ1-5	TRBD1	few	TRBV28	TGTGCCAGCAGTCGGACAGGGGATCAGCCCCAGCATTTT	CASSRTGDQPQHF
TRBJ2-1	TRBD2	once	TRBV30	TGTGCCTGGACCCCGGGACTAGCGGGGGGAGGGGATGAGCAGTTCTTC	CAWTPGLAGGGDEQFF
TRBJ1-1	-	-	TRBV19	TGTGCCATCAGATTGACGGGCCCCAGGAGAACTGAAGCTTTCTTT	CAIRLTGPRRTEAFF
TRBJ2-7	-	-	TRBV5-6	TGTGCCAGCAGCTTGTTGTTGGGCGGGACGTCCTACGAGCAGTACTTC	CASSLLLGGTSYEQYF
TRBJ1-5	-	-	TRBV4-1	TGCGCCAGCAGCCGCGACTTGGGGGCTAGCAATCAGCCCCAGCATTTT	CASSRDLGASNQPQHF
TRBJ2-3	-	once	TRBV5-1	TGCGCCAGCTCGAACACAGATACGCAGTATTTT	CASSNTDTQYF
TRBJ2-1	TRBD1	-	TRBV18	TGTGCCAGCTCACGTGGGACAGGGGGTGTCGATGAGCAGTTCTTC	CASSRGTGGVDEQFF
TRBJ1-1	TRBD1	-	TRBV9	TGTGCCAGCAGCACCGGACAGGGGGACACTGAAGCTTTCTTT	CASSTGQGDTEAFF
TRBJ1-6	-	-	TRBV30	TGTGCCTGGAGTGAGGTGGGGGCGCGCGGTAATTCACCCCTCCACTTT	CAWSEVGARGNSPLHF
TRBJ1-6	TRBD1	-	TRBV5-6	TGTGCCAGCAGAGTTCAGGGGGAAGGCAATTCACCCCTCCACTTT	CASRVQGEGNSPLHF
TRBJ1-2	-	-	TRBV27	TGTGCCAGCAGTTTTTCGGTAAACTATGGCTACACCTTC	CASSFSVNYGYTF
TRBJ2-7	-	-	TRBV23-1	TGCGCCAGCAGTCAGGCGGGGTCATTTGGCTACGAGCAGTACTTC	CASSQAGSFGYEQYF
TRBJ1-6	TRBD1	-	TRBV9	TGTGCCAGCAGCGTAGCACAGGGGAATTCACCCCTCCACTTT	CASSVAQGNSPLHF
TRBJ2-7	-	few	TRBV7-9	TGTGCCAGCAGCTTAGGGGTTCGGGACCTCCAAACTTTC	CASSLGVRDLQTF
TRBJ2-5	TRBD1	-	TRBV5-1	TGCGCCAGCAGCATAGACGGGACAGGGACCGAGACCCAGTACTTC	CASSIDGTGTETQYF
TRBJ2-2	TRBD1	-	TRBV5-1	TGCGCCAGCAGCTTGGGACAGGGGGCCTGGAACACCGGGGAGCTGTTTTTT	CASSLGQGAWNTGELFF
TRBJ1-2	-	-	TRBV6-5	TGTGCCAGCAGTAAACAGGGCAACTATGGCTACACCTTC	CASSKQGNYGYTF
TRBJ2-5	-	few	TRBV7-9	TGTGCCAGCAGCTTAGCGGACCCCCAGTACTTC	CASSLADPQYF
TRBJ2-3	TRBD2	-	TRBV6-5	TGTGCCAGTAACGGGGGGTGGGGCACAGATACGCAGTATTTT	CASNGGWGTDTQYF
TRBJ2-3	TRBD2	-	TRBV30	TGTGCCTGGACCCCTGGGACTAGCGGCACAGATACGCAGTATTTT	CAWTPGTSGTDTQYF
TRBJ1-2	-	-	TRBV30	TGTGCCTGGAGACCCCCCGTTGGGGATGGCTATGGCTACACCTTC	CAWRPPVGDGYGYTF
TRBJ1-5	-	-	TRBV29-1	TGCAGCGTGGGCCAGGGGCAGGCAACAGAGCCCCAGCATTTT	CSVGQGQATEPQHF
TRBJ2-5	-	-	TRBV9	TGTGCCAGCAGCGCCTTCCAAGAGACCCAGTACTTC	CASSAFQETQYF
TRBJ2-2	TRBD1	-	TRBV5-6	TGTGCCAGCAGCTTGCCGGGACAGGGGGCGTTGGCCGGGGAGCTGTTTTTT	CASSLPGQGALAGELFF
TRBJ1-1	-	-	TRBV14	TGTGCCAGCAGCGTAAGCCTTATAGGGCGGACTGAAGCTTTCTTT	CASSVSLIGRTEAFF
TRBJ2-7	-	once	TRBV7-9	TGTGCCAGCAGCTTAGCGGGACCCTACTACGAGCAGTACTTC	CASSLAGPYYEQYF
TRBJ1-5	TRBD1	-	TRBV5-1	TGCGCCAGCAGCCCTGGAATGGCGGACAGGAACAATCAGCCCCAGCATTTT	CASSPGMADRNNQPQHF
TRBJ1-4	-	-	TRBV5-4	TGTGCCAGCAGCTTGGCGGGGGCCGGTGAAAAACTGTTTTTT	CASSLAGAGEKLFF